Listed below are T cell receptor beta chains from one sample, sequenced in a study of blood T cell repertoires in COVID-19. Repertoires were generated with immunoSEQ multiplex PCR, while TCRdb's copy carries only in-frame clones and drops some. The data show 250,000 to 300,000 clones, approximately 83% seen once. The source material was PBMCs or T cells enriched from blood (not recorded which). These receptors originate from a man aged 50 to 59 who had recovered from COVID-19. CDR3s include the opening cysteine and the closing phenylalanine or tryptophan. Fields, in order: clone size, D gene, V gene, J gene, CDR3 protein, CDR3 DNA. The D gene is left open where the match is weak. The size field is filled for only some rows; it gives once, few, many or a size class.

clone_size: -; d_call: TRBD1; v_call: TRBV5-4; j_call: TRBJ2-7; cdr3_aa: CASSPGQGTEQYF; cdr3_nt: TGTGCCAGCAGCCCGGGACAGGGGACCGAGCAGTACTTC
clone_size: few; d_call: TRBD1; v_call: TRBV5-4; j_call: TRBJ1-4; cdr3_aa: CASRRQGEEKLFF; cdr3_nt: TGTGCCAGCAGAAGACAGGGAGAGGAAAAACTGTTTTTT
clone_size: -; d_call: TRBD1; v_call: TRBV7-9; j_call: TRBJ1-2; cdr3_aa: CASSLAGQGFSYGYTF; cdr3_nt: TGTGCCAGCAGCTTAGCTGGACAGGGGTTTTCCTATGGCTACACCTTC
clone_size: -; d_call: TRBD1; v_call: TRBV7-9; j_call: TRBJ2-2; cdr3_aa: CASSPPGGNTGELFF; cdr3_nt: TGTGCCAGCAGCCCCCCAGGGGGGAACACCGGGGAGCTGTTTTTT
clone_size: -; d_call: TRBD1; v_call: TRBV18; j_call: TRBJ2-7; cdr3_aa: CASSLVDRDYEQYF; cdr3_nt: TGTGCCAGCTCACTAGTAGACAGGGACTACGAGCAGTACTTC
clone_size: few; d_call: -; v_call: TRBV30; j_call: TRBJ1-5; cdr3_aa: CAWSVGGQPQHF; cdr3_nt: TGTGCCTGGAGTGTAGGAGGTCAGCCCCAGCATTTT
clone_size: -; d_call: -; v_call: TRBV19; j_call: TRBJ2-7; cdr3_aa: CASSPGLFYEQYF; cdr3_nt: TGTGCCAGTAGCCCGGGACTCTTCTACGAGCAGTACTTC
clone_size: -; d_call: TRBD2; v_call: TRBV3-1/TRBV3-2; j_call: TRBJ2-7; cdr3_aa: CASSWRGGGGVYEQYF; cdr3_nt: TGTGCCAGCAGCTGGCGAGGAGGCGGGGGGGTCTACGAGCAGTACTTC
clone_size: -; d_call: TRBD2; v_call: TRBV10-3; j_call: TRBJ2-7; cdr3_aa: CATGTTDPPSYEQYF; cdr3_nt: TGTGCCACCGGGACTACCGACCCCCCCTCCTACGAGCAGTACTTC
clone_size: -; d_call: -; v_call: TRBV3-1/TRBV3-2; j_call: TRBJ1-4; cdr3_aa: CASSRTEGNEKLFF; cdr3_nt: TGTGCCAGCAGCCGGACAGAGGGAAATGAAAAACTGTTTTTT
clone_size: -; d_call: -; v_call: TRBV27; j_call: TRBJ1-3; cdr3_aa: CASSFTVSDTIYF; cdr3_nt: TGTGCCAGCAGCTTTACCGTTTCAGACACCATATATTTT
clone_size: -; d_call: -; v_call: TRBV4-1; j_call: TRBJ1-5; cdr3_aa: CASSPREGGSNQPQHF; cdr3_nt: TGCGCCAGCAGCCCCAGGGAAGGAGGGAGCAATCAGCCCCAGCATTTT
clone_size: once; d_call: TRBD1; v_call: TRBV5-1; j_call: TRBJ1-6; cdr3_aa: CASSPDRGNSPLHF; cdr3_nt: TGCGCCAGCAGCCCAGACAGGGGGAATTCACCCCTCCACTTT
clone_size: -; d_call: TRBD1; v_call: TRBV4-1; j_call: TRBJ2-7; cdr3_aa: CASSQTGLPGQGASEQYF; cdr3_nt: TGCGCCAGCAGCCAAACGGGGCTCCCGGGCCAGGGGGCCTCCGAGCAGTACTTC
clone_size: once; d_call: TRBD1; v_call: TRBV9; j_call: TRBJ2-7; cdr3_aa: CASSVEGTGIYEQYF; cdr3_nt: TGTGCCAGCAGCGTAGAAGGGACAGGGATCTACGAGCAGTACTTC
clone_size: -; d_call: TRBD1; v_call: TRBV20-1; j_call: TRBJ1-6; cdr3_aa: CSASRRTGGDSPLHF; cdr3_nt: TGCAGTGCTAGTCGCCGGACAGGGGGCGATTCACCCCTCCACTTT
clone_size: -; d_call: TRBD1; v_call: TRBV6-5; j_call: TRBJ1-5; cdr3_aa: CASGPGTGLSQPQHF; cdr3_nt: TGTGCCAGCGGCCCGGGGACAGGGTTGTCCCAGCCCCAGCATTTT
clone_size: -; d_call: -; v_call: TRBV28; j_call: TRBJ1-1; cdr3_aa: CASTIEGIGRAFF; cdr3_nt: TGTGCCAGCACTATAGAGGGAATTGGTAGAGCTTTCTTT
clone_size: -; d_call: -; v_call: TRBV6-5; j_call: TRBJ1-4; cdr3_aa: CASSYSTREKLFF; cdr3_nt: TGTGCCAGCAGTTACTCGACGAGGGAAAAACTGTTTTTT
clone_size: -; d_call: -; v_call: TRBV27; j_call: TRBJ2-3; cdr3_aa: CASSSGARAQYF; cdr3_nt: TGTGCCAGCAGTTCCGGCGCGAGGGCGCAGTATTTT
clone_size: -; d_call: -; v_call: TRBV5-4; j_call: TRBJ2-5; cdr3_aa: CASSLETGTQYF; cdr3_nt: TGTGCCAGCAGCTTGGAAACGGGGACCCAGTACTTC
clone_size: -; d_call: TRBD1; v_call: TRBV24-1; j_call: TRBJ2-1; cdr3_aa: CATSDQRQGPIVEQFF; cdr3_nt: TGTGCCACCAGTGACCAAAGACAGGGGCCGATTGTGGAGCAGTTCTTC
clone_size: -; d_call: TRBD2; v_call: TRBV5-1; j_call: TRBJ2-1; cdr3_aa: CASSLKPGLGALKDEQFF; cdr3_nt: TGCGCCAGCAGCTTGAAGCCGGGACTAGGGGCTCTGAAGGATGAGCAGTTCTTC
clone_size: -; d_call: -; v_call: TRBV4-3; j_call: TRBJ1-2; cdr3_aa: CASSQGTVNFNYGYTF; cdr3_nt: TGCGCCAGCAGCCAAGGGACAGTAAACTTTAACTATGGCTACACCTTC
clone_size: -; d_call: -; v_call: TRBV5-1; j_call: TRBJ2-3; cdr3_aa: CASSRQVSTDTQYF; cdr3_nt: TGCGCCAGCAGCAGACAGGTTAGCACAGATACGCAGTATTTT
clone_size: -; d_call: -; v_call: TRBV5-1; j_call: TRBJ2-1; cdr3_aa: CASSLGQGSYNEQFF; cdr3_nt: TGCGCCAGCAGCTTGGGGCAGGGCTCCTACAATGAGCAGTTCTTC
clone_size: -; d_call: TRBD1; v_call: TRBV6-4; j_call: TRBJ2-1; cdr3_aa: CASSDLTGEQFF; cdr3_nt: TGTGCCAGCAGTGATCTGACAGGGGAGCAGTTCTTC
clone_size: -; d_call: -; v_call: TRBV30; j_call: TRBJ2-7; cdr3_aa: CAWTMWPPGFKTYEQYF; cdr3_nt: TGTGCCTGGACCATGTGGCCCCCGGGGTTCAAAACCTACGAGCAGTACTTC
clone_size: -; d_call: TRBD1; v_call: TRBV7-2; j_call: TRBJ2-5; cdr3_aa: CASSPPGTGYQETQYF; cdr3_nt: TGTGCCAGCAGCCCACCCGGGACAGGGTACCAAGAGACCCAGTACTTC
clone_size: once; d_call: -; v_call: TRBV5-5; j_call: TRBJ1-5; cdr3_aa: CASSPGGGGNQPQHF; cdr3_nt: TGTGCCAGCAGCCCCGGTGGGGGGGGCAATCAGCCCCAGCATTTT
clone_size: -; d_call: -; v_call: TRBV9; j_call: TRBJ2-5; cdr3_aa: CASSVDGTPGETQYF; cdr3_nt: TGTGCCAGCAGCGTAGATGGGACTCCCGGAGAGACCCAGTACTTC
clone_size: -; d_call: TRBD1; v_call: TRBV4-2; j_call: TRBJ1-5; cdr3_aa: CASSQDTGEDQPQHF; cdr3_nt: TGTGCCAGCAGCCAAGACACAGGGGAGGATCAGCCCCAGCATTTT
clone_size: -; d_call: TRBD1; v_call: TRBV5-3; j_call: TRBJ2-3; cdr3_aa: CARSSDRPSTDTQYF; cdr3_nt: TGTGCCAGAAGCTCGGACAGGCCAAGCACAGATACGCAGTATTTT
clone_size: -; d_call: -; v_call: TRBV5-6; j_call: TRBJ2-4; cdr3_aa: CASSRPGGIQYF; cdr3_nt: TGTGCCAGCAGCCGCCCAGGAGGGATTCAGTACTTC
clone_size: -; d_call: -; v_call: TRBV23-1; j_call: TRBJ1-2; cdr3_aa: CASSQSGKGFYYGYTF; cdr3_nt: TGCGCCAGCAGTCAATCGGGGAAGGGGTTTTACTATGGCTACACCTTC
clone_size: -; d_call: -; v_call: TRBV6-2/TRBV6-3; j_call: TRBJ2-1; cdr3_aa: CASSYVSVPKFF; cdr3_nt: TGTGCCAGCAGTTACGTGTCGGTGCCCAAGTTCTTC
clone_size: -; d_call: TRBD1; v_call: TRBV30; j_call: TRBJ1-5; cdr3_aa: CAWRGQGGGQPQHF; cdr3_nt: TGTGCCTGGAGGGGACAGGGGGGAGGTCAGCCCCAGCATTTT
clone_size: -; d_call: -; v_call: TRBV27; j_call: TRBJ2-1; cdr3_aa: CASSSILGTKQFF; cdr3_nt: TGTGCCAGCAGTTCCATTCTAGGGACAAAGCAGTTCTTC